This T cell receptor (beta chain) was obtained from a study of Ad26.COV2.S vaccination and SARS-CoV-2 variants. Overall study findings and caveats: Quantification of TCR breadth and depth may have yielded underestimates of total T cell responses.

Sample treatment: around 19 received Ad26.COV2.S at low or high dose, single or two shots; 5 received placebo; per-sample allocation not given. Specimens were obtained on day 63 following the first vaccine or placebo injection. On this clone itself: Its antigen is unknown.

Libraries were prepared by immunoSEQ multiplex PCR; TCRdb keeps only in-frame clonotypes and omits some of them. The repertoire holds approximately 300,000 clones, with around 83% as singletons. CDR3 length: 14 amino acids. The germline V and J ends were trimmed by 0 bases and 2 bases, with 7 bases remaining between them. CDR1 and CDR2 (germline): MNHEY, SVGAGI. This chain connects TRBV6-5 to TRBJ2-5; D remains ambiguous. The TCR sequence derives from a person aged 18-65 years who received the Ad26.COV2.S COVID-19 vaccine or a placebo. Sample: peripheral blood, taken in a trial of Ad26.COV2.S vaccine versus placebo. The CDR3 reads CASSYSSVQETQYF. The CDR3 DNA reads TGTGCCAGCAGTTACTCGTCCGTTCAAGAGACCCAGTACTTC.